The rows below give T cell receptor beta chains drawn from one sample of a study of T cells after yellow fever vaccination. MiXCR, applied by TCRdb to the 5' RACE reads, yields one record per CDR3 protein. The sample holds some 340,000 distinct CDR3 sequences, approximately 4% seen once. Sample: PBMCs, taken 5 days after the yellow fever booster vaccination. Receptor source: a man between 18 and 35 years old who received the YFV17D yellow fever vaccine. CDR3s include the opening cysteine and the closing phenylalanine or tryptophan. The order of the fields is D gene, V gene, clone size, J gene, CDR3 DNA, CDR3 protein. A D gene is named only where the DNA matches it firmly. Part of the rows lack a size; the others show once, few, many or a class for expanded clones.

D: -; V: TRBV7-2; size: few; J: TRBJ2-5; DNA: TGTGCCAGCGGCCGGGGGCTTGTGGAGACCCAGTACTTC; CDR3: CASGRGLVETQYF
D: TRBD2; V: TRBV5-4; size: -; J: TRBJ2-3; DNA: TGTGCCAGCGGGAGGGACGATACGCAGTATTTT; CDR3: CASGRDDTQYF
D: -; V: TRBV2; size: few; J: TRBJ2-7; DNA: TGTGCCAGCAGGTATACTCCCGGGGGCGCAGAGGAGCAGTACTTC; CDR3: CASRYTPGGAEEQYF
D: TRBD1; V: TRBV6-5; size: -; J: TRBJ1-6; DNA: TGTGCCAGCACCTATCGCCCCAGGGGGAATTCACCCCTCCACTTT; CDR3: CASTYRPRGNSPLHF
D: -; V: TRBV12-3/TRBV12-4; size: few; J: TRBJ2-7; DNA: TGTGCCAGCAGTTTAGCGGTATGGGGCGCTAGGGTCGAGCAGTACTTC; CDR3: CASSLAVWGARVEQYF
D: -; V: TRBV6-5; size: few; J: TRBJ1-3; DNA: TGTGCCAGCAGTACCTCGTGGGATTACTCTGGAAACACCATATATTTT; CDR3: CASSTSWDYSGNTIYF
D: -; V: TRBV6-2/TRBV6-3; size: many; J: TRBJ1-6; DNA: TGTGCCAGCAGTTACTCGCGATCACCCCTCCACTTT; CDR3: CASSYSRSPLHF
D: TRBD1; V: TRBV4-1; size: -; J: TRBJ1-2; DNA: TGCGCCAGCAGCCAAGTACCGGACAGGAGTTATGGCTACACCTTC; CDR3: CASSQVPDRSYGYTF
D: -; V: TRBV11-3; size: many; J: TRBJ2-2; DNA: TGTGCCAGCAGCTTGGACGGGGGAAACACCGGGGAGCTGTTTTTT; CDR3: CASSLDGGNTGELFF
D: -; V: TRBV12-3/TRBV12-4; size: -; J: TRBJ1-2; DNA: TGTGCCAGCAGTTTTTCGGGGGGCATACATGGCTACACCTTC; CDR3: CASSFSGGIHGYTF
D: -; V: TRBV10-1; size: few; J: TRBJ2-3; DNA: TGCGCCAGCAGTGAGTCTTACAGGGTCGATACGCAGTATTTT; CDR3: CASSESYRVDTQYF
D: -; V: TRBV14; size: many; J: TRBJ2-5; DNA: TGTGCCAGCAGCCAAGCGGCGGGGAGAGAGACCCAGTACTTC; CDR3: CASSQAAGRETQYF
D: -; V: TRBV12-5; size: few; J: TRBJ2-2; DNA: TGTGCTAGTGGATGGGGGACCGGGGAGCTGTTTTTT; CDR3: CASGWGTGELFF
D: TRBD1; V: TRBV11-2; size: many; J: TRBJ1-2; DNA: TGTGCCAGCAGCACGACAGGGGCGGTTGGCTACACCTTC; CDR3: CASSTTGAVGYTF
D: -; V: TRBV4-1; size: few; J: TRBJ1-2; DNA: TGCGCCAGCAGCCAAGATGGGTTGGCGCGGGGGGGCTATGGCTACACCTTC; CDR3: CASSQDGLARGGYGYTF
D: -; V: TRBV28; size: many; J: TRBJ2-3; DNA: TGTGCCAGCAGACCTACTCTAGGGACAGATACGCAGTATTTT; CDR3: CASRPTLGTDTQYF
D: -; V: TRBV2; size: few; J: TRBJ2-2; DNA: TGTGCCAGCAGTGTGGGCCAGGGCGCGGCCGGGGAGCTGTTTTTT; CDR3: CASSVGQGAAGELFF
D: -; V: TRBV5-6; size: -; J: TRBJ2-2; DNA: TGTGCCAGCAGCCCCGAGTGGCCCAACACCGGGGAGCTGTTTTTT; CDR3: CASSPEWPNTGELFF
D: -; V: TRBV7-2; size: many; J: TRBJ2-5; DNA: TGTGCCAGCAGCTTAGTAGTGCGGGAGACCCAGTACTTC; CDR3: CASSLVVRETQYF
D: TRBD1; V: TRBV10-3; size: few; J: TRBJ2-7; DNA: TGTGCCATCAGCCGGGACAGCAACTACGAGCAGTACTTC; CDR3: CAISRDSNYEQYF
D: TRBD1; V: TRBV12-3/TRBV12-4; size: few; J: TRBJ1-5; DNA: TGTGCCAGCAGTTCCACAGACAGGGTGGTCAATCAGCCCCAGCATTTT; CDR3: CASSSTDRVVNQPQHF
D: -; V: TRBV7-9; size: few; J: TRBJ2-2; DNA: TGTGCCAGCAGCTTATTTGCGGCAGGGTACCCTCTGGCGAACACCGGGGAGCTGTTTTTT; CDR3: CASSLFAAGYPLANTGELFF